These 27 T cell receptor beta chains were sequenced from one sample in a study of PD-L1 blockade in urothelial cancer. Time point meaning: pretreatment peripheral blood. Repertoires were generated with immunoSEQ multiplex PCR, while TCRdb's copy carries only in-frame clones and drops some. The table records tens of thousands of clones, 75% to 90% of them present only once. This specimen was PBMCs, taken around atezolizumab (anti-PD-L1) treatment. The receptors come from a man in his sixties or seventies with urothelial cancer.

The chain couples TRBV4-1 to TRBJ2-1, with D possibly matching TRBD2 (6 bases). Germline CDR1 reads MGHRA; CDR2 reads YSYEKL. CDR3 length equals 18 residues. The ends were cut back, 2 bases at V and 3 bases at J, with 20 bases in the middle. DNA for the CDR3: TGCGCCAGCAGCCAAAGTGGTAGGACGACTAGGTACTACAATGAGCAGTTCTTC. Translation gives CASSQSGRTTRYYNEQFF.

This sequence joins TRBV27 and TRBJ2-5, with 7 positions matching TRBD2. Germline assignment: CDR1 MNHEY and CDR2 SMNVEV (reference sequence). Losses at the gene ends were 3 bases for V and 5 bases for J; bases not matched to a gene: 9. This CDR3 comprises 15 residues. CDR3 sequence (DNA): TGTGCCAGCAGTTTCGGCCCCGCGGGAGAGGAGACCCAGTACTTC. Protein product: CASSFGPAGEETQYF.

The V call is TRBV28, the J call TRBJ2-7; D is ambiguous. V was cut by 6 bases and J by 0 bases, with 3 bases left in between. This CDR3 has 11 residues. Germline loops: CDR1 MDHEN, CDR2 SYDVKM. The CDR3 sequence: CASSHSYEQYF. The CDR3 nucleotides are TGTGCCAGCAGCCACTCCTACGAGCAGTACTTC.

The J gene is TRBJ1-4, the V gene TRBV11-3, with D maybe TRBD1 (6 bases). The V end lost 3 bases, the J end lost 3 bases, and 14 bases lay between the germline ends. The CDR3 runs 16 residues. The germline V gene has CDR1 SGHNT and CDR2 YENEEA. CDR3 sequence: CASSFITGMANEKLFF. In DNA form, the CDR3 reads TGTGCCAGCAGCTTCATAACAGGGATGGCTAATGAAAAACTGTTTTTT.

The chain uses TRBV27 and TRBJ2-7, with 10 bases identical to TRBD2. V dropped 3 bases and J dropped 2; count of bases not matched to a gene: 7. Germline CDR1 and CDR2: MNHEY and SMNVEV (reference sequence). CDR3 size: 16 residues. The CDR3 loop reads CASSLLAGGLPYEQYF. The CDR3 nucleotides read TGTGCCAGCAGTTTGTTAGCGGGAGGCCTTCCCTACGAGCAGTACTTC.

This chain uses TRBV10-3 with TRBJ2-1; tentatively, D is TRBD2 (6 bases). The CDR3 has 13 residues. Per the germline V gene, CDR1 is ENHRY and CDR2 is SYGVKD. Trimming stripped 7 bases from V and 7 bases from J, with 14 bases between. The CDR3 DNA reads TGTGCCATCAATAGCGGCGGGTGGAATGAGCAGTTCTTC. Protein sequence: CAINSGGWNEQFF.

This sequence joins TRBV15 and TRBJ2-3, with D maybe TRBD1 (6 bases). From germline, CDR1 is LNHNV and CDR2 YYDKDF (reference sequence). Trimming took off 4 bases at V and 2 bases at J, with 19 bases between the two ends. The CDR3 is 17 amino acids. The CDR3 DNA sequence: TGTGCCACCAGCAAAGGACAGTTTATACGGAACACAGATACGCAGTATTTT. Protein: CATSKGQFIRNTDTQYF.

The chain couples TRBV19 to TRBJ1-5, with 10 bases aligning to TRBD1. Losses at the gene ends were 5 bases for V and 3 bases for J; bases not matched to a gene: 7. The CDR3 length is 16 residues. Per germline, CDR1 LNHDA and CDR2 SQIVND (reference sequence). CDR3 loop: CASSLPTGGYNQPQHF. The CDR3 nucleotides are TGTGCCAGTAGTCTGCCGACAGGGGGCTACAATCAGCCCCAGCATTTT.

The chain employs TRBV5-1 and TRBJ2-1, with 12 bases matching TRBD2. J was trimmed by 0 bases and V by 3 bases; bases with no gene match: 4. There are 17 residues in the CDR3. The germline CDR1 and CDR2 sequences are SGHRS and YFSETQ. The chain's CDR3 is CASSSLTSGSSYNEQFF. The DNA for the CDR3 is TGCGCCAGCAGCTCATTGACTAGCGGGAGCTCCTACAATGAGCAGTTCTTC.

The V gene is TRBV28, the J gene TRBJ2-7; 13 nucleotides align to TRBD2. Germline values: CDR1 MDHEN, CDR2 SYDVKM. Trimming removed 3 bases from V and 2 bases from J; junction bases left unmatched: 10. This CDR3 spans 18 amino acids. Here the CDR3 DNA reads TGTGCCAGCAGTTTGAAGATGGTACTAGCGGGAGGGACCTACGAGCAGTACTTC. The encoded protein is CASSLKMVLAGGTYEQYF.

This clone was counted a few times. This sequence joins TRBV25-1 and TRBJ1-2, with D tentatively TRBD1 (6 bases). Germline V lookup: CDR1 MGHDK, CDR2 SYGVNS. The CDR3 extends over 14 amino acids. Between the trimmed V and J ends, which lost 6 bases and 4 bases, there was a span of 15 bases. CDR3 in amino acids: CASRADSIGYGYTF. The DNA for the CDR3 is TGTGCCAGCAGGGCGGACAGTATCGGCTATGGCTACACCTTC.

The table lists this clone with a count of one. V usage is TRBV5-1 and J usage is TRBJ2-7; tentatively, D is TRBD1 (5 bases). The CDR3 covers 14 residues. Deletions cut 1 base from V and 0 bases from J, with 8 bases between. CDR1 SGHRS and CDR2 YFSETQ come from the germline V gene. The chain's CDR3 is CASSLTGSSYEQYF. The CDR3 bases are TGCGCCAGCAGCTTGACAGGTAGCTCCTACGAGCAGTACTTC.

The J gene is TRBJ2-7, the V gene TRBV6-5; D possibly corresponds to TRBD2 (6 bases). Trimming cost V 5 bases and J 7 bases, with 18 bases left between them. The germline gives CDR1 MNHEY, CDR2 SVGAGI. The CDR3 spans 14 residues. The DNA for the CDR3 is TGTGCCAGCAGTCACGGAATGCGGGATGGTGAGCAGTACTTC. It yields the protein CASSHGMRDGEQYF.

The chain is built from TRBV28 and TRBJ2-3; 11 positions agree with TRBD1. V lost 6 bases to trimming and J lost 7 bases; unmatched junction nucleotides: 9. The germline gives CDR1 MDHEN, CDR2 SYDVKM. There are 15 residues in the CDR3. CDR3 DNA sequence: TGTGCCAGCAGCCCCGGACAGGGGGCTGGTTATACGCAGTATTTT. This sequence encodes CASSPGQGAGYTQYF.

V is TRBV29-1 and J is TRBJ1-1, with 10 bases matching TRBD1. The CDR3 has 13 residues. Germline-derived CDR1 and CDR2 are SQVTM and ANQGSEA. Germline trimming cut 3 bases from V and 6 bases from J; bases unmatched to any gene: 4. CDR3 sequence reads: CSVDRQGASEAFF. In DNA, the CDR3 is TGCAGCGTTGACAGACAGGGGGCATCTGAAGCTTTCTTT. The whole variable domain, filled in from reference TRBV29-1 and TRBJ1-1, reads SAVISQKPSRDICQRGTSLTIQCQVDSQVTMMFWYRQQPGQSLTLIATANQGSEATYESGFVIDKFPISRPNLTFSTLTVSNMSPEDSSIYLCSVDRQGASEAFFGQGTRLTVV.

The V call is TRBV28, the J call TRBJ2-6, with a tentative D call TRBD1 (5 bases). V lost 3 bases and J lost 4, with 7 bases in between. The CDR3 runs to 14 residues. The germline gives CDR1 MDHEN, CDR2 SYDVKM. In DNA form, the CDR3 reads TGTGCCAGCAGTTTGACAGCCGGGGCCAACGTCCTGACTTTC. This encodes CASSLTAGANVLTF. The variable domain in full, completed from reference TRBV28 and TRBJ2-6, reads DVKVTQSSRYLVKRTGEKVFLECVQDMDHENMFWYRQDPGLGLRLIYFSYDVKMKEKGDIPEGYSVSREKKERFSLILESASTNQTSMYLCASSLTAGANVLTFGAGSRLTVL.

V is TRBV5-3 and J is TRBJ1-5, with 11 bases matching TRBD1. TRBV5-3 is recorded as an ORF, its role being uncertain. The CDR3 extends over 17 amino acids. V lost 0 bases, J lost 6 bases, and 8 bases stayed unmatched. The CDR3 here is CARSLAGTGGLCQPQHF. DNA for the CDR3: TGTGCCAGAAGCTTGGCCGGGACAGGGGGGTTGTGTCAGCCCCAGCATTTT.

The chain is built from TRBV18 and TRBJ2-1; D not resolved. The CDR3 contains 13 residues. V was clipped by 0 bases and J by 6 bases, with 6 bases between them. Germline loops: CDR1 KGHSH, CDR2 LQKENI. CDR3 nucleotides: TGTGCCAGCTCACCACCTACGGGCAATGAGCAGTTCTTC. Translated: CASSPPTGNEQFF.

The CDR3 DNA is TGTGCCAGCAGCTTCCTTAGGGGACAGGGGCCCAATGAGCAGTTCTTC. This gives the protein CASSFLRGQGPNEQFF. The chain joins TRBV7-9 to TRBJ2-1; 10 bases are shared with TRBD1. V lost 3 bases, J lost 6 bases, and 8 bases stayed unmatched. Looked up from germline, CDR1 is SEHNR and CDR2 is FQNEAQ (reference sequence). The CDR3 runs to 16 residues.

V and J are TRBV6-5 and TRBJ2-5, with 13 bases lining up with TRBD2. This CDR3 is built from 16 residues. Trimming took 2 bases from V and 1 from J; bases not matched to a gene: 1. The germline gives CDR1 MNHEY, CDR2 SVGAGI. This chain's CDR3 is CASSYGTSGAQETQYF. The CDR3 DNA is TGTGCCAGCAGTTACGGGACTAGCGGGGCCCAAGAGACCCAGTACTTC.

The V call is TRBV5-1, the J call TRBJ1-4, with 8 bases lining up with TRBD1. Germline CDR1 SGHRS, CDR2 YFSETQ. V trimming: 2 bases; J trimming: 2 bases; junction bases outside the gene matches: 5. This CDR3 spans 16 amino acids. CDR3 sequence reads: CASSLGTGATNEKLFF. The CDR3 bases are TGCGCCAGCAGCTTAGGGACAGGCGCTACTAATGAAAAACTGTTTTTT.

This chain joins TRBV29-1 and TRBJ2-5; 7 nucleotides agree with TRBD1. This CDR3 is 13 amino acids long. CDR1 is SQVTM and CDR2 is ANQGSEA in the germline V gene. The junction had 10 bases not matched to a gene; V was cut back by 7 bases and J by 5 bases. The CDR3 spells CSAMDRWFETQYF. The CDR3 nucleotides are TGCAGCGCCATGGACAGGTGGTTTGAGACCCAGTACTTC.

This chain connects TRBV15 to TRBJ1-4; tentatively, D is TRBD1 (5 bases). This CDR3 spans 15 amino acids. V dropped 3 bases and J dropped 5 bases, with 13 bases sitting between them. Germline V gene data show CDR1 as LNHNV and CDR2 as YYDKDF (reference sequence). The CDR3: CATSRARWGNEKLFF. The CDR3 DNA follows: TGTGCCACCAGCAGGGCCCGCTGGGGCAATGAAAAACTGTTTTTT.

This rearrangement joins TRBV11-3 to TRBJ2-1; TRBD2 matches 9 bases. The germline V gene has CDR1 SGHNT and CDR2 YENEEA. The CDR3 runs 14 residues. Losses at the gene ends were 5 bases for V and 5 bases for J; bases not matched to a gene: 4. The CDR3 sequence: CASSPWTSDNEQFF. In DNA form, the CDR3 reads TGTGCCAGCAGCCCGTGGACTAGCGACAATGAGCAGTTCTTC.

The V and J genes are TRBV5-1 and TRBJ2-5; the match to TRBD1 covers 10 bases. Trimming took 0 bases from V and 6 from J; bases not matched to a gene: 5. Germline values: CDR1 SGHRS, CDR2 YFSETQ. The CDR3 contains 15 residues. The CDR3 coding sequence is TGCGCCAGCAGCTTGGGGGACAGGGGCGTAAAGACCCAGTACTTC. This codes for CASSLGDRGVKTQYF. Full variable domain (remainder filled in from reference TRBV5-1 and TRBJ2-5): KAGVTQTPRYLIKTRGQQVTLSCSPISGHRSVSWYQQTPGQGLQFLFEYFSETQRNKGNFPGRFSGRQFSNSRSEMNVSTLELGDSALYLCASSLGDRGVKTQYFGPGTRLLVL.

The table lists this clone with a count of one. This chain links TRBV27 with TRBJ2-1; weak D call: TRBD2 (6 bases). CDR3 length: 15 amino acids. Trimming took 2 bases from V and 7 from J, leaving 15 bases between them. CDR1 MNHEY and CDR2 SMNVEV come from the germline V gene (reference sequence). CDR3: CASSLVGSRMNEQFF. The DNA of the CDR3 is TGTGCCAGCAGTTTAGTCGGGAGTCGGATGAATGAGCAGTTCTTC.

V usage is TRBV19 and J usage is TRBJ1-1, with D perhaps matching TRBD1 (6 bases). The CDR3 has 14 residues. The V gene lost 5 bases and the J gene lost 1 base, with 11 bases spanning the gap. Per the germline V gene, CDR1 is LNHDA and CDR2 is SQIVND (reference sequence). The CDR3 reads CASSPDRKNTEAFF. CDR3 coding DNA: TGTGCCAGTAGTCCCGACAGGAAGAACACTGAAGCTTTCTTT.